This T cell receptor beta chain was recovered during a study of a mutant IDH1 vaccine in newly diagnosed glioma. The V and J ends lost 0 bases and 2 bases respectively, with 10 bases between them. The CDR3 is 15 amino acids. The germline CDR1 and CDR2 sequences are SGHTS and YDEGEE. The data were produced by immunoSEQ multiplex PCR, yet TCRdb's version contains in-frame clones alone and is incomplete. The sample has about 110,000 clones, roughly nine tenths seen once; the top ten hold 0.5% to 0.65%. The sample's time point: week 11, during vaccination. Vaccine doses each comprised 300 ug of mutant IDH1 20-mer peptide, with topical imiquimod. Donors' newly diagnosed IDH1-mutant WHO grade 3 or 4 astrocytomas lacked nuclear ATRX. Overall study results and limits: The study observed vaccine-induced immune responses in 93.3% of patients.

A note on this clone: Its matching antigen is unknown.

The genes are TRBV5-8 and TRBJ2-3; possibly TRBD2 for D (6 bases). Sequencing used PBMCs, obtained from a glioma patient whose treatment included an IDH1 peptide vaccine. The TCR comes from a woman aged 50 to 65 with glioma. Here the CDR3 reads CASSLAGTVTDTQYF. CDR3 in DNA: TGTGCCAGCAGCTTGGCCGGGACTGTCACAGATACGCAGTATTTT.